This T cell receptor (beta chain) was found in a study of cytomegalovirus exposure and HLA in healthy donors. It was with 60 Vbeta and 13 Jbeta primers that the PCR ran. The data were produced by immunoSEQ multiplex PCR, yet TCRdb's version contains in-frame clones alone and is incomplete. The table for this sample gives approximately 50,000 clones. In germline, CDR1 is LGHNA, CDR2 YNFKEQ. V was pared by 4 bases and J by 3 bases, with 9 bases between. The CDR3 covers 13 residues. This sequence was found in a female donor in good health and CMV-seronegative. Material for sequencing was PBMCs. The V call is TRBV4-2, the J call TRBJ1-1; D remains ambiguous. The CDR3: CASSPLEDTEAFF. The CDR3 DNA follows: TGTGCCAGCAGCCCTCTCGAGGACACTGAAGCTTTCTTT.